This entry lists 11 T cell receptor beta chains sequenced from one sample in a study of shared clonotypes between healthy human individuals. Repertoires were generated with immunoSEQ multiplex PCR, while TCRdb's copy carries only in-frame clones and drops some. The sample comprises some 2.1 million clones, approximately 95% of which are singletons, and under 0.15% rests with the top ten. Sequences were obtained from naive CD4+ T cells sorted from blood. The sample's subset: CD45RA+ positively selected. The receptors come from a man between 18 and 29 years old in good health.

The CDR3 loop is CASSTGVTIHIAYTF. The CDR3 DNA follows: TGTGCCAGCAGTACGGGGGTTACGATTCATATAGCCTACACCTTC. The chain has TRBV6-6 and TRBJ1-2, with a tentative D call TRBD1 (5 bases). The CDR3 loop spans 15 amino acids. With 5 bases removed from V and 10 bases from J, the gap between germline ends came to 23 bases. Germline V gene sequence: CDR1 MNHNY, CDR2 SVGAGI (reference sequence).

The rearrangement links TRBV15 to TRBJ2-7, with D uncertain. The length of the CDR3 is 18 residues. V dropped 0 bases and J dropped 0 bases, with 18 bases sitting between them. In germline, CDR1 is LNHNV, CDR2 YYDKDF (reference sequence). DNA for the CDR3: TGTGCCACCAGCAGAGATGTGCGCGGAGCCCGACCCTCCTACGAGCAGTACTTC. It encodes CATSRDVRGARPSYEQYF.

The chain is built from TRBV5-1 and TRBJ2-7; D gene unclear. The V end lost 2 bases, the J end lost 4 bases, and 13 bases lay between the germline ends. CDR1 SGHRS and CDR2 YFSETQ come from the germline V gene. The CDR3 length is 14 residues. The CDR3 reads CASSFRDGTYEQYF. The CDR3 coding sequence is TGCGCCAGCAGCTTTAGGGATGGAACGTACGAGCAGTACTTC.

V usage is TRBV10-3 and J usage is TRBJ2-3, with TRBD2 matching over 9 bases. CDR1 and CDR2 (germline): ENHRY, SYGVKD. Trimming cost V 8 bases and J 2 bases; bases outside gene matches: 11. The CDR3 runs 16 residues. Written as DNA, the CDR3 is TGTGCCATCGCCCGTTTGGCGGGGGGGGACACAGATACGCAGTATTTT. It specifies CAIARLAGGDTDTQYF.

Points on this clone: At one boundary the junction diverges from the germline segment, which might be a read error. J is TRBJ2-5 and V is TRBV7-7, with 13 bases aligning to TRBD2. Germline CDR1 and CDR2: SSHAT and FNYEAQ (reference sequence). This CDR3 comprises 18 residues. The CDR3 sequence: CASSLGPGTSGNRETQYF. CDR3 bases: TGTGCTAGCAGCTTAGGGCCGGGGACTAGCGGGAATAGAGAGACCCAGTACTTC.

The rearrangement uses TRBV5-1 and TRBJ2-7; the D is unclear. Trimming shortened V by 4 bases and J by 2 bases, and 16 bases separated the two germline ends. The CDR3 is made up of 15 amino acids. CDR1 and CDR2 (germline): SGHRS, YFSETQ. For the CDR3, the DNA is TGCGCCAGCAGCCCCTTACCCGGTAGGACCTACGAGCAGTACTTC. As protein: CASSPLPGRTYEQYF. The whole variable domain, remainder taken from reference TRBV5-1 and TRBJ2-7, is KAGVTQTPRYLIKTRGQQVTLSCSPISGHRSVSWYQQTPGQGLQFLFEYFSETQRNKGNFPGRFSGRQFSNSRSEMNVSTLELGDSALYLCASSPLPGRTYEQYFGPGTRLTVT.

The chain joins TRBV6-5 to TRBJ2-6; D ambiguous. V dropped 0 bases and J dropped 2 bases, with 8 bases sitting between them. This CDR3 region has 16 residues. Per germline, CDR1 MNHEY and CDR2 SVGAGI. Here the CDR3 DNA reads TGTGCCAGCAGTTACTCGATCGGCCCTGGGGCCAACGTCCTGACTTTC. Translated: CASSYSIGPGANVLTF.

The rearrangement uses TRBV13 and TRBJ1-4; TRBD1 is a possible D gene (5 bases). The CDR3 has 14 residues. V lost 5 bases to trimming and J lost 8 bases, with 15 bases between them. Germline-derived CDR1 and CDR2 are PRHDT and FYEKMQ (reference sequence). The CDR3 here is CASSARGPAEKLFF. In nucleotides, the CDR3 is TGTGCCAGCAGCGCTAGGGGCCCGGCCGAAAAACTGTTTTTT.

On this clone itself: The same CDR3 also results from other DNA sequences found in this sample. V is TRBV30 and J is TRBJ2-1; D is perhaps TRBD1 or TRBD2 (6 bases each). There are 13 residues in the CDR3. The germline V gene has CDR1 GTSNPN and CDR2 SVGIG (reference sequence). Trimming shortened V by 0 bases and J by 9 bases, and 12 bases separated the two germline ends. The CDR3 region is CAWSVLGGGEQFF. CDR3 bases: TGTGCCTGGAGTGTACTGGGGGGCGGTGAGCAGTTCTTC. Full variable domain (remainder filled in from reference TRBV30 and TRBJ2-1): SQTIHQWPATLVQPVGSPLSLECTVEGTSNPNLYWYRQAAGRGLQLLFYSVGIGQISSEVPQNLSASRPQDRQFILSSKKLLLSDSGFYLCAWSVLGGGEQFFGPGTRLTVL.

The chain couples TRBV5-1 to TRBJ2-2; a weak D match, TRBD1 (6 bases). The germline V and J ends were trimmed by 3 bases and 2 bases, with 14 bases remaining between them. Germline V gene data show CDR1 as SGHRS and CDR2 as YFSETQ. There are 16 residues in the CDR3. The DNA for the CDR3 is TGCGCCAGCAGCTGGACCCGGGACACCAACACCGGGGAGCTGTTTTTT. Translation gives CASSWTRDTNTGELFF. The full variable domain, its missing parts supplied by reference TRBV5-1 and TRBJ2-2, is KAGVTQTPRYLIKTRGQQVTLSCSPISGHRSVSWYQQTPGQGLQFLFEYFSETQRNKGNFPGRFSGRQFSNSRSEMNVSTLELGDSALYLCASSWTRDTNTGELFFGEGSRLTVL.

The gene calls are TRBV18 and TRBJ2-1, with TRBD1 identical over 7 bases. J gave up 4 bases and V 0 bases, and 6 bases lay outside the gene matches. CDR1 and CDR2 from the germline V gene are KGHSH and LQKENI. The CDR3 totals 16 residues. In DNA, the CDR3 is TGTGCCAGCTCACCACCCACAGGGGATGGATACAATGAGCAGTTCTTC. This sequence encodes CASSPPTGDGYNEQFF.